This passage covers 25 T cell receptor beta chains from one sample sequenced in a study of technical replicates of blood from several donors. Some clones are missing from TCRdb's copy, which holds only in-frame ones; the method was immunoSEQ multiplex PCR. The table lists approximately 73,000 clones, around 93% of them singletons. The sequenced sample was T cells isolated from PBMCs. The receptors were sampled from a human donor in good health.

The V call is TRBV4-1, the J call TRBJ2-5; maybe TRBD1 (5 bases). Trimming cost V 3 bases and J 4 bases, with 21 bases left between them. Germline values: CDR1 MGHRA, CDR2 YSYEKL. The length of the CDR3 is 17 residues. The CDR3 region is CASSQTLLAGMGETQYF. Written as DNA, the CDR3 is TGCGCCAGCAGCCAGACCCTCCTGGCAGGGATGGGAGAGACCCAGTACTTC.

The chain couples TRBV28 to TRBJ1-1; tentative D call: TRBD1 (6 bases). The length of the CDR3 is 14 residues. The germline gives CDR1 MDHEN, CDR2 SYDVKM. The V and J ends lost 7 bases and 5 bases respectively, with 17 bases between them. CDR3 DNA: TGTGCCAGCACCCGAATCCCCAGGGGAACTGAAGCTTTCTTT. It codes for CASTRIPRGTEAFF.

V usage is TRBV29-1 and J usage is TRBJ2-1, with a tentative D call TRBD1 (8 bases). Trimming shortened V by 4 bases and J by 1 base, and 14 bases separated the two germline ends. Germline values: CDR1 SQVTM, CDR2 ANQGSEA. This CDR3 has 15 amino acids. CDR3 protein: CSVAGQGGSYNEQFF. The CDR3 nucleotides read TGCAGCGTTGCCGGACAGGGAGGGTCCTACAATGAGCAGTTCTTC.

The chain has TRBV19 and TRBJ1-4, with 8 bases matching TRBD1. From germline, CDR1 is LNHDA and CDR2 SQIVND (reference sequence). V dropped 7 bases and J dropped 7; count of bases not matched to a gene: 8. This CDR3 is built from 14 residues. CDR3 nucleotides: TGTGCCAGTACCCTGACAGGGGTAGGTGAAAAACTGTTTTTT. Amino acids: CASTLTGVGEKLFF.

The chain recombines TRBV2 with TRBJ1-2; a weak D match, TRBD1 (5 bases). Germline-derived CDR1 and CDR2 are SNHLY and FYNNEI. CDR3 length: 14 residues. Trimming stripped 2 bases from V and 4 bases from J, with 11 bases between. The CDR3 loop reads CASSEQGGRYGYTF. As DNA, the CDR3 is TGTGCCAGCAGTGAACAGGGAGGCCGCTATGGCTACACCTTC.

The DNA for the CDR3 is TGTGCCAGCAGCTCGGGACAGGGTATCTCTTGGGAGCAGTTCTTC. Translation: CASSSGQGISWEQFF. This chain joins TRBV7-6 and TRBJ2-1, with 9 nucleotides matching TRBD1. Per the germline V gene, CDR1 is SGHVS and CDR2 is FNYEAQ. This CDR3 contains 15 residues. After removal of 4 bases from V and 10 bases from J, the junction contained 11 bases not matched to a gene.

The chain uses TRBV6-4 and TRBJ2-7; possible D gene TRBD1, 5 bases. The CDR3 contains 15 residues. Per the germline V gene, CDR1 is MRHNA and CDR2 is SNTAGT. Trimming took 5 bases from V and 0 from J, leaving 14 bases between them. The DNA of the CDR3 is TGTGCCAGCAGTTTGGGGCCCGGGCCCTCCTACGAGCAGTACTTC. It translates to CASSLGPGPSYEQYF.

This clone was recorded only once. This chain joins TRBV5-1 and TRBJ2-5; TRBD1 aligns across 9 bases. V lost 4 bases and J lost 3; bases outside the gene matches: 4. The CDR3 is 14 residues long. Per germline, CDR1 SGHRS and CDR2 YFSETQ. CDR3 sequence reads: CASSPGQGKETQYF. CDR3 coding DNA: TGCGCCAGCAGCCCGGGACAGGGCAAAGAGACCCAGTACTTC. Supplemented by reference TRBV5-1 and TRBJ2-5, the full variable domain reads KAGVTQTPRYLIKTRGQQVTLSCSPISGHRSVSWYQQTPGQGLQFLFEYFSETQRNKGNFPGRFSGRQFSNSRSEMNVSTLELGDSALYLCASSPGQGKETQYFGPGTRLLVL.

DNA for the CDR3: TGTGCCAGCAGTGAAGGGCTCGGAGGGGACACTGAAGCTTTCTTT. As protein: CASSEGLGGDTEAFF. This chain joins TRBV2 and TRBJ1-1; tentative D call: TRBD1 (5 bases). Between the trimmed V and J ends, which lost 1 base and 3 bases, there was a span of 12 bases. This CDR3 region has 15 residues. CDR1 and CDR2 from the germline V gene are SNHLY and FYNNEI.

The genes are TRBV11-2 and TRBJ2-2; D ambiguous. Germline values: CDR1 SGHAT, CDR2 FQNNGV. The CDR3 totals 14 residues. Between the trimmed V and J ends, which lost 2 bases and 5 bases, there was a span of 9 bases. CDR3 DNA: TGTGCCAGCAGCTTATATCCTTTTACCGGGGAGCTGTTTTTT. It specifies CASSLYPFTGELFF.

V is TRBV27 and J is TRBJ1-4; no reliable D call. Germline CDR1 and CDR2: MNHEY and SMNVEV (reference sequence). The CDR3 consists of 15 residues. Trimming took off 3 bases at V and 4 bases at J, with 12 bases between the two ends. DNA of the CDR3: TGTGCCAGCAGTTTCAACGGTTATTTTAATGAAAAACTGTTTTTT. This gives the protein CASSFNGYFNEKLFF.

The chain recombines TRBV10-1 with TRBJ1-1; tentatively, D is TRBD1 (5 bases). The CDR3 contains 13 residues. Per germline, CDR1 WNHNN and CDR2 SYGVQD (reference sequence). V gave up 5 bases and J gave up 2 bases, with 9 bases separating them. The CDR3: CASSRRANTEAFF. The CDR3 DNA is TGCGCCAGCAGTCGCAGGGCAAACACTGAAGCTTTCTTT.

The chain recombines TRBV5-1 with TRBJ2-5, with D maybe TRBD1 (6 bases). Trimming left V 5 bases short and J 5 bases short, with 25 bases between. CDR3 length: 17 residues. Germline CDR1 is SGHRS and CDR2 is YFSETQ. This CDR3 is CASSIRGRDRAGETQYF. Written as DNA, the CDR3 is TGCGCCAGCAGTATCAGGGGCAGGGACCGCGCCGGGGAGACCCAGTACTTC. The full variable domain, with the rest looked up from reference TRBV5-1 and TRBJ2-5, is KAGVTQTPRYLIKTRGQQVTLSCSPISGHRSVSWYQQTPGQGLQFLFEYFSETQRNKGNFPGRFSGRQFSNSRSEMNVSTLELGDSALYLCASSIRGRDRAGETQYFGPGTRLLVL.

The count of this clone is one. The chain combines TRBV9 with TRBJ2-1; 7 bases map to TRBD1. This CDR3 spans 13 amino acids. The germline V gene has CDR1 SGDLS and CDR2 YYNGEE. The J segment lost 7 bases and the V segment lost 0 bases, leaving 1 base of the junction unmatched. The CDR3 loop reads CASSVEQGNEQFF. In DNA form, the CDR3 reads TGTGCCAGCAGCGTAGAACAGGGGAATGAGCAGTTCTTC.

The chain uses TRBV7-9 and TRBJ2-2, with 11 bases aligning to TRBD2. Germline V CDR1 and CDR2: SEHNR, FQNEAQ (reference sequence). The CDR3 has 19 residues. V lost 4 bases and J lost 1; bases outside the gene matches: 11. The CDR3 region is CASSSILLAGAVNTGELFF. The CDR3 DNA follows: TGTGCCAGCAGCTCGATACTACTAGCGGGAGCGGTGAACACCGGGGAGCTGTTTTTT.

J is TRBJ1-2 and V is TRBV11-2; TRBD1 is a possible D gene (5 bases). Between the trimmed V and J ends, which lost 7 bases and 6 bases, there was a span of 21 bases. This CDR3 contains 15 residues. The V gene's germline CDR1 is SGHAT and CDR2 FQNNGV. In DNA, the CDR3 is TGTGCCAGCACCTCACCGAGGCAGGGTGTCAATGGCTACACCTTC. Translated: CASTSPRQGVNGYTF.

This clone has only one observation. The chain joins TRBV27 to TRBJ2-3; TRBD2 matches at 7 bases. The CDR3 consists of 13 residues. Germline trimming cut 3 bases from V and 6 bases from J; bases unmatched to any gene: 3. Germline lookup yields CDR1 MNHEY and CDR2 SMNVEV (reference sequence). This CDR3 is CASSFPGGDTQYF. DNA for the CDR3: TGTGCCAGCAGTTTCCCCGGGGGGGATACGCAGTATTTT.

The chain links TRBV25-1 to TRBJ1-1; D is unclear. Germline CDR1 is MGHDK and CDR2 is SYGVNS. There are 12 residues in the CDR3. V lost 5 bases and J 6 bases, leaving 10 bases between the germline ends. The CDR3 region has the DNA TGTGCCAGCAGTCAGGCATCCGCTGAAGCTTTCTTT. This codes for CASSQASAEAFF.

The CDR3 coding sequence is TGTGCCAGCAGCCCGTTTAAGTCCGCGTCTGGAAACACCATATATTTT. This translates into CASSPFKSASGNTIYF. The J gene is TRBJ1-3, the V gene TRBV7-6; D is unclear. V lost 5 bases and J lost 1, with 15 bases in between. The CDR3 has 16 amino acids. Germline assignment: CDR1 SGHVS and CDR2 FNYEAQ.

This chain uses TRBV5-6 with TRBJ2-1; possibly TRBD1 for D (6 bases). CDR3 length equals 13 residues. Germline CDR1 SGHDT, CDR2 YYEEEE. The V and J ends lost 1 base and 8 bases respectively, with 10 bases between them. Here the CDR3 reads CASSLTGFHEQFF. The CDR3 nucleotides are TGTGCCAGCAGCTTGACAGGGTTCCATGAGCAGTTCTTC.

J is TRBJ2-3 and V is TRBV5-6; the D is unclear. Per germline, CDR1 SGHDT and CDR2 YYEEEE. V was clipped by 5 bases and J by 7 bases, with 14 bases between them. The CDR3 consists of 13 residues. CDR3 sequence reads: CASSSGRPNTQYF. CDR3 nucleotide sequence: TGTGCCAGCAGTTCGGGTCGGCCGAATACGCAGTATTTT.

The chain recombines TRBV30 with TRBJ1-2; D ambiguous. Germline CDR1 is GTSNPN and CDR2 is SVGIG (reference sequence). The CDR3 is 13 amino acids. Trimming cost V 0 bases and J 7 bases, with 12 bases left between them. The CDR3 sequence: CAWSVGGLPGYTF. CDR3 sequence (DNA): TGTGCCTGGAGTGTAGGAGGGTTGCCTGGCTACACCTTC.

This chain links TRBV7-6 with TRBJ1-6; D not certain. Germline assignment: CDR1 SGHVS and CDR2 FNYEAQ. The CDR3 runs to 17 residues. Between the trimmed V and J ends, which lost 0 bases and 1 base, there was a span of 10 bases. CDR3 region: CASSLAPDMSYNSPLHF. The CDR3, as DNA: TGTGCCAGCAGCTTAGCGCCAGACATGTCCTATAATTCACCCCTCCACTTT.

The DNA for the CDR3 is TGCGCCAGCAGCCAATTGGGGGCTGCCAAAAACATTCAGTACTTC. The encoded protein is CASSQLGAAKNIQYF. The genes are TRBV4-1 and TRBJ2-4; possible D gene TRBD1, 6 bases. Between the trimmed V and J ends, which lost 2 bases and 1 base, there was a span of 9 bases. This CDR3 has 15 residues. CDR1 is MGHRA and CDR2 is YSYEKL in the germline V gene.

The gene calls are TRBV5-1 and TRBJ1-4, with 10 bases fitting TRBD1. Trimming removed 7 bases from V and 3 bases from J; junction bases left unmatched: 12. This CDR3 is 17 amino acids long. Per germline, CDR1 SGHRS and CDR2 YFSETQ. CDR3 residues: CASGAGTGERSNEKLFF. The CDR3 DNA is TGCGCCAGCGGCGCCGGGACAGGGGAGCGGTCTAATGAAAAACTGTTTTTT.